The clone carrying this T cell receptor beta chain was observed a handful of times. This sample was taken from a study of T cells after yellow fever vaccination. The J segment lost 3 bases and the V segment lost 4 bases, leaving 3 bases of the junction unmatched. The CDR3 runs to 14 residues. CDR1 and CDR2 (germline): SGHRS, YFSETQ. TCRdb re-called the 5' RACE reads through MiXCR, storing one row per CDR3 protein. The table has around 310,000 distinct CDR3 sequences, more than 8.5% seen once. The origin of this receptor is a man younger than 30 who received the YFV17D yellow fever vaccine. The rearrangement joins TRBV5-1 to TRBJ2-5; 10 nucleotides agree with TRBD2. The material sequenced was PBMCs, taken on the day of the first yellow fever vaccination. This CDR3 reads CASSTGTSEETQYF. The CDR3 region has the DNA TGCGCCAGCAGCACCGGGACTAGCGAAGAGACCCAGTACTTC.